This T cell receptor beta chain was obtained from a study of CD8 T cells in Susac syndrome. The multiple sclerosis control group comprised treatment-naive patients with stable or active relapsing-remitting disease. Unmatched junction bases numbered 12, after V lost 4 bases and J lost 3 bases. This CDR3 has 17 amino acids. The germline CDR1 and CDR2 sequences are LGHDT and YNNKEL (reference sequence). Reverse transcription of about 0.45 to 1 ug RNA was performed with random hexamers. TCRdb reanalysed the immunoSEQ multiplex PCR reads using MiXCR and keeps one entry per CDR3 protein. The sample yields 300,000 or so distinct CDR3 sequences, about 91% seen once.

The sequence was collected from a human donor with multiple sclerosis. Sequenced input: CD4+ T cells from PBMCs. The gene calls are TRBV3-1 and TRBJ2-7; 10 nucleotides agree with TRBD2. CDR3: CASSLSPTSGAFYEQYF. CDR3 DNA: TGTGCCAGCAGCCTAAGCCCAACTAGCGGGGCCTTCTACGAGCAGTACTTC.